This T cell receptor beta chain emerged from a study of breast tumors, draining lymph nodes, adjacent tissues. Regarding the study as a whole: Tumor repertoires ranked between lymph nodes and nontumor tissue in diversity, with V and J gene preferences. The lymph node origin of tumor T cells was framed as consistent with a hypothesis, not demonstrated. The data were judged consistent with most tumor T cells coming from lymph node and expanding in tumor. Luminal-like breast cancer showed significantly higher tumor–nontumor repertoire similarity than basal-like.

Breast cancer patients provided tissue from their axillary draining lymph nodes. This clonotype occurred once. Its antigen is unknown. An end of the junction differs from the germline gene, which may be a read error. One entry per CDR3 protein, called by TCRdb with MiXCR from the multiplex PCR reads. The data hold roughly 110,000 distinct CDR3 sequences, with 30% observed a single time. Per the germline V gene, CDR1 is SGHNT and CDR2 is YYREEE (reference sequence). The CDR3 is 12 amino acids. The clonotype comes from a female donor with breast cancer. Some clones in this sample may be carry-over from other donors' samples. This chain uses TRBV5-4 with TRBJ2-7, with D hard to call. Sequencing was performed on axillary lymph node tissue. CDR3 nucleotides: TGTGCCAGCAGTTCCGACAACTCCGAGCAGTACTTT. Translating it yields CASSSDNSEQYF. The entire variable domain, with the rest obtained from reference TRBV5-4 and TRBJ2-7, is as follows: ETGVTQSPTHLIKTRGQQVTLRCSSQSGHNTVSWYQQALGQGPQFIFQYYREEENGRGNFPPRFSGLQFPNYSSELNVNALELDDSALYLCASSSDNSEQYFGPGTRLTVT.